Following are 8 T cell receptor beta chains from one sample sequenced in a study of blood T cell repertoires in COVID-19. Repertoires were generated with immunoSEQ multiplex PCR, while TCRdb's copy carries only in-frame clones and drops some. The sample records some 120,000 clones, roughly 79% being singletons. The sequencing sample was made of peripheral blood. The receptors come from a human donor in a cohort sampled during active COVID-19.

This clone was seen at least ten times. This CDR3 is also generated by other DNA sequences in the sample. The rearrangement joins TRBV27 to TRBJ1-2; the match to TRBD1 covers 12 bases. This CDR3 region has 15 residues. V trimming: 3 bases; J trimming: 5 bases; junction bases outside the gene matches: 4. Germline CDR1 and CDR2: MNHEY and SMNVEV (reference sequence). Written as DNA, the CDR3 is TGTGCCAGCAGTTTCCGGGACAGGGGGCGGTATGGCTACACCTTC. This gives the protein CASSFRDRGRYGYTF.

The gene calls are TRBV5-1 and TRBJ2-2, with D possibly TRBD2 on 7 matching bases. There are 16 residues in the CDR3. Trimming removed 4 bases from V and 4 bases from J, with 17 bases in between. Germline CDR1 and CDR2: SGHRS and YFSETQ. CDR3 protein: CASSLGGTRSTGELFF. The CDR3 DNA reads as TGCGCCAGCAGCCTCGGGGGGACAAGAAGCACCGGGGAGCTGTTTTTT. The whole variable domain, filled in from reference TRBV5-1 and TRBJ2-2, reads KAGVTQTPRYLIKTRGQQVTLSCSPISGHRSVSWYQQTPGQGLQFLFEYFSETQRNKGNFPGRFSGRQFSNSRSEMNVSTLELGDSALYLCASSLGGTRSTGELFFGEGSRLTVL.

This chain's CDR3 is CASREGRTFTDTQYF. CDR3 bases: TGTGCCAGCAGGGAGGGGAGGACCTTCACAGATACGCAGTATTTT. The chain carries TRBV2 and TRBJ2-3; a possible D gene is TRBD2 (6 bases). This CDR3 comprises 15 residues. Trimming stripped 6 bases from V and 2 bases from J, with 15 bases between. Germline V gene lookup returns CDR1 SNHLY and CDR2 FYNNEI.

The chain employs TRBV5-1 and TRBJ2-3; TRBD2 matches 7 bases. The trim removed 4 bases at V and 5 bases at J, leaving 4 bases unmatched. Germline V gene sequence: CDR1 SGHRS, CDR2 YFSETQ. The CDR3 totals 13 residues. The CDR3 sequence: CASSLAGEDTQYF. CDR3 nucleotide sequence: TGCGCCAGCAGCCTGGCGGGAGAAGATACGCAGTATTTT.

This chain links TRBV30 with TRBJ1-6; 7 positions match TRBD1. This CDR3 spans 14 amino acids. In germline, CDR1 is GTSNPN, CDR2 SVGIG (reference sequence). Trimming took 4 bases from V and 7 from J; bases not matched to a gene: 7. The CDR3 reads CAWTTGQPNSPLHF. The CDR3 region has the DNA TGTGCCTGGACCACGGGACAGCCGAATTCACCCCTCCACTTT.

The V call is TRBV4-2, the J call TRBJ1-3; no firm D call. Germline CDR1 is LGHNA and CDR2 is YNFKEQ. V was pared by 4 bases and J by 7 bases, with 11 bases between. The CDR3 length is 13 residues. The CDR3 DNA is TGTGCCAGCAGCCGACTGGCGGGTAACACCATATATTTT. Its translation is CASSRLAGNTIYF.

CDR3 nucleotides: TGCGCCAGCAGCTTGTCCGGGAATAGCAATCAGCCCCAGCATTTT. Translated, it gives CASSLSGNSNQPQHF. This chain connects TRBV5-1 to TRBJ1-5; D gene ambiguous. The CDR3 totals 15 residues. Germline V CDR1 and CDR2: SGHRS, YFSETQ. V shed 1 base and J shed 0 bases, with 8 bases lying between them.

The chain joins TRBV2 to TRBJ1-1; a weak D match, TRBD1 (6 bases). Germline V gene lookup returns CDR1 SNHLY and CDR2 FYNNEI. The germline V and J ends were trimmed by 6 bases and 0 bases, with 8 bases remaining between them. The CDR3 consists of 13 residues. The CDR3 loop is CASRGALNTEAFF. The CDR3 bases are TGTGCCAGCAGGGGGGCGCTGAACACTGAAGCTTTCTTT.